The 6 T cell receptor beta chains below come from one sample, sequenced in a study of T cell responses to AZD1222 COVID-19 vaccine. The method was immunoSEQ multiplex PCR; TCRdb's version includes in-frame clones alone and lacks a portion of them. The data contain some 120,000 clones, roughly 87% of them singletons. This material consisted of peripheral blood, taken on day 0 of AZD1222 vaccination. Source of these receptors: an adult in good health.

The rearrangement links TRBV4-3 to TRBJ2-7; 11 bases are shared with TRBD2. In germline, CDR1 is LGHNA, CDR2 YSLEER. The CDR3 consists of 15 residues. The ends lost 6 bases at V and 5 bases at J; junction bases unmatched: 9. The CDR3 reads CASSLLAGEHHEQYF. The CDR3 region has the DNA TGCGCCAGCAGTCTACTAGCGGGAGAGCACCACGAGCAGTACTTC.

CDR3 sequence: CASNLQANYGYTF. For the CDR3, the DNA is TGTGCCAGCAACCTACAGGCTAACTATGGCTACACCTTC. The chain joins TRBV28 to TRBJ1-2; weak D call: TRBD1 (5 bases). Per the germline V gene, CDR1 is MDHEN and CDR2 is SYDVKM. The CDR3 contains 13 residues. The germline V and J ends were trimmed by 7 bases and 0 bases, with 9 bases remaining between them.

The gene calls are TRBV28 and TRBJ2-4; the D is unclear. From germline, CDR1 is MDHEN and CDR2 SYDVKM. CDR3 length: 16 residues. Trimming removed 2 bases at V and 1 base at J, with 12 bases between. The CDR3 region has the DNA TGTGCCAGCAGTTTAGAGGCCCTAGGGGCCAAAAACATTCAGTACTTC. Translated: CASSLEALGAKNIQYF.

The V and J genes are TRBV7-8 and TRBJ2-7; D is unclear. This CDR3 is built from 13 residues. The V gene lost 7 bases and the J gene lost 2 bases, with 12 bases spanning the gap. Germline V lookup: CDR1 SGHVS, CDR2 FQNEAQ. For the CDR3, the DNA is TGTGCCAGCACACCGGGCCAAACCTACGAGCAGTACTTC. It is translated as CASTPGQTYEQYF.

This chain links TRBV6-5 with TRBJ1-2; D not resolved. V dropped 4 bases and J dropped 8 bases, with 14 bases sitting between them. The CDR3 has 13 amino acids. From germline, CDR1 is MNHEY and CDR2 SVGAGI. For the CDR3, the DNA is TGTGCCAGCAGTTGGGAGGGTTTGTACGGCTACACCTTC. The encoded protein is CASSWEGLYGYTF.

The rearrangement uses TRBV10-3 and TRBJ1-1; perhaps TRBD1 as D (5 bases). The CDR3 consists of 14 residues. Germline V gene lookup returns CDR1 ENHRY and CDR2 SYGVKD. Trimming stripped 10 bases from V and 1 base from J, with 16 bases between. The CDR3, as DNA: TGTGCCACCTCGAAGGGGTACGGGAACACTGAAGCTTTCTTT. This encodes CATSKGYGNTEAFF.